This T cell receptor beta chain was captured by sequencing in a study of Graves' ophthalmopathy and Graves' hyperthyroidism. Study-level points and caveats: The authors also found most expanded thyroid clonotypes above 0.001 frequency in blood.

RNA transcripts yielded amplified TCR beta CDR3 regions. HTBI-primed first-round RT-PCR preceded second-round multiplex PCR. TCRdb used MiXCR to reprocess the multiplex PCR reads, holding one entry per CDR3 protein. The data show approximately 410,000 distinct CDR3 sequences, less than 20% seen once. The CDR3 contains 15 residues. The V end lost 7 bases, the J end lost 4 bases, and 19 bases lay between the germline ends. New diagnoses, under 2 months' duration, and ages 18 to 65 characterized the hyperthyroidism patients. This clonotype showed up many times. Its cognate antigen is unknown. The sequence derives from a woman aged 18-29 years with stable Graves' hyperthyroidism. The sequencing sample was made of peripheral blood. This chain uses TRBV12-3 or TRBV12-4 with TRBJ1-2; D gene ambiguous. The DNA of the CDR3 is TGTGCCAGCATTGGGGTCCGGGATTGGACCTATGGCTACACCTTC. Translation gives CASIGVRDWTYGYTF.